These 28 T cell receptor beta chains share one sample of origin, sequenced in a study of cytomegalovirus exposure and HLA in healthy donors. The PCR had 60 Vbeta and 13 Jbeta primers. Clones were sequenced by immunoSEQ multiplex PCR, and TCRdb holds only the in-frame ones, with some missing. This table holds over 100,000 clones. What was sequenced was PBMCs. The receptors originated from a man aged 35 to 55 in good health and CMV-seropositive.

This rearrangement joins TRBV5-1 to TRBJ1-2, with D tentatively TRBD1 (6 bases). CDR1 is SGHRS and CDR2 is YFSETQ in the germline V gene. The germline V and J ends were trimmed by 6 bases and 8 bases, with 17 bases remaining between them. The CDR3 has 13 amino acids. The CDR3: CASKPGGPAGYTF. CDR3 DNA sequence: TGCGCCAGCAAACCGGGGGGCCCGGCGGGCTACACCTTC. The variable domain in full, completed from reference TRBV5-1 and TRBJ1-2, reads KAGVTQTPRYLIKTRGQQVTLSCSPISGHRSVSWYQQTPGQGLQFLFEYFSETQRNKGNFPGRFSGRQFSNSRSEMNVSTLELGDSALYLCASKPGGPAGYTFGSGTRLTVV.

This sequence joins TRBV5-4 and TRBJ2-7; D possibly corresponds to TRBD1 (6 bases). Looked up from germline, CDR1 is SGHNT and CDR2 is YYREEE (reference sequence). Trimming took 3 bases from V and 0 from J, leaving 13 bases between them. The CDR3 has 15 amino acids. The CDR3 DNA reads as TGTGCCAGCAGCTATAACCGGGACACCTCCTACGAGCAGTACTTC. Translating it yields CASSYNRDTSYEQYF. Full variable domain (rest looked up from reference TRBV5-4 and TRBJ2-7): ETGVTQSPTHLIKTRGQQVTLRCSSQSGHNTVSWYQQALGQGPQFIFQYYREEENGRGNFPPRFSGLQFPNYSSELNVNALELDDSALYLCASSYNRDTSYEQYFGPGTRLTVT.

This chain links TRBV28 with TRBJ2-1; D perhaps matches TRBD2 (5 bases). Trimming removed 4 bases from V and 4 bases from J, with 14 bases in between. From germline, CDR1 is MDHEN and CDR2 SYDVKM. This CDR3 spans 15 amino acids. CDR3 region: CASSSHRRPYNEQFF. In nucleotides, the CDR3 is TGTGCCAGCAGTTCCCATCGGAGGCCTTACAATGAGCAGTTCTTC.

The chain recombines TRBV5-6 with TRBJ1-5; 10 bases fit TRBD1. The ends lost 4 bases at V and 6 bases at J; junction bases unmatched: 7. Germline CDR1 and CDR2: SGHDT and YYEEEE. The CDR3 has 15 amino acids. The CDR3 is CASSQRDRGIQPQHF. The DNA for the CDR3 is TGTGCCAGCAGCCAGCGGGACAGGGGCATTCAGCCCCAGCATTTT.

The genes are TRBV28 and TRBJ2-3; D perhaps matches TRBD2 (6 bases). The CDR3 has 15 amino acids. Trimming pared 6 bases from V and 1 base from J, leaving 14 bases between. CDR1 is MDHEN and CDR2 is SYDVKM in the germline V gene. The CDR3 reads CASRYSGWGTDTQYF. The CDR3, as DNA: TGTGCCAGCAGATATAGCGGCTGGGGCACAGATACGCAGTATTTT.

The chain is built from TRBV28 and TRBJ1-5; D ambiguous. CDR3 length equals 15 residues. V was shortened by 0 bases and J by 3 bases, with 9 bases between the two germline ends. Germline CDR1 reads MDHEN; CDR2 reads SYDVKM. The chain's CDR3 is CASSLWELSNQPQHF. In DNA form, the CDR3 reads TGTGCCAGCAGTTTATGGGAGTTGTCCAATCAGCCCCAGCATTTT.

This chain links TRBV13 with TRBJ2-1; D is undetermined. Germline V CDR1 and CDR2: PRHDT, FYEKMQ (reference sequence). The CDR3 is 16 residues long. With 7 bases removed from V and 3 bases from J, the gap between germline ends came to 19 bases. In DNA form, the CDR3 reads TGTGCCAGCACTCCTAGGTCACTCGTAAGCTACAATGAGCAGTTCTTC. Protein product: CASTPRSLVSYNEQFF.

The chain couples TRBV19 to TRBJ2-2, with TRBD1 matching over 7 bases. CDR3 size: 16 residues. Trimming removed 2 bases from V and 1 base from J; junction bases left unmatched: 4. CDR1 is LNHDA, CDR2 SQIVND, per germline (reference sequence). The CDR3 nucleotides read TGTGCCAGTAGTATACCGGGACAGATGAACACCGGGGAGCTGTTTTTT. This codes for CASSIPGQMNTGELFF.

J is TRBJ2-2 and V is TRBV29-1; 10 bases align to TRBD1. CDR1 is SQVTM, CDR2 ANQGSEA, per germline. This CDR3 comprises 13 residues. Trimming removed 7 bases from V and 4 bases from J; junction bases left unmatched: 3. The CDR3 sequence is CSGQGAVTGELFF. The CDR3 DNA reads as TGCAGCGGACAGGGGGCTGTCACCGGGGAGCTGTTTTTT.

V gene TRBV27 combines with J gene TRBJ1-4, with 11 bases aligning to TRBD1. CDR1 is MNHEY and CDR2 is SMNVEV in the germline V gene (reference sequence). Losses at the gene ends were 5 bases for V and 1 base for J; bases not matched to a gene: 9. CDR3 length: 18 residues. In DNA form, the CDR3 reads TGTGCCAGCAGTACCTGGACAGGGGGCAGAGGAACTAATGAAAAACTGTTTTTT. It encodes CASSTWTGGRGTNEKLFF.

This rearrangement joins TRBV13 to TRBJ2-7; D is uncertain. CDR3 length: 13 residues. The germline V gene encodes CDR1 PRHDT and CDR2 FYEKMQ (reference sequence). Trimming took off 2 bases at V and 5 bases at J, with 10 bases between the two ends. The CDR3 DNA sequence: TGTGCCAGCAGCTTACCCGGGTACCACGAGCAGTACTTC. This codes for CASSLPGYHEQYF.

The CDR3 bases are TGTGCCAGCAGCCCGCGGGGACAGGCACCCTACGGCTACACCTTC. This sequence encodes CASSPRGQAPYGYTF. The genes are TRBV7-2 and TRBJ1-2; 8 positions match TRBD1. V lost 5 bases, J lost 8 bases, and 13 bases stayed unmatched. The CDR3 extends over 15 amino acids. CDR1 and CDR2 (germline): SGHTA, FQGNSA.

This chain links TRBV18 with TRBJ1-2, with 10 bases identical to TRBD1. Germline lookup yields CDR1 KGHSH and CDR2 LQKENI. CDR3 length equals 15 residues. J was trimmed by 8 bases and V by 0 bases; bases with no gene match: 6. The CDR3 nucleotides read TGTGCCAGCTCACCACCTCAAGGGACAGGGGAAGGCTACACCTTC. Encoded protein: CASSPPQGTGEGYTF.

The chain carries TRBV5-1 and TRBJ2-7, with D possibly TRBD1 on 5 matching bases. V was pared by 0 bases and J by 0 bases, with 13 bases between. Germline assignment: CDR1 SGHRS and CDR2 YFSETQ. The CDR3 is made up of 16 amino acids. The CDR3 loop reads CASSLAAGIHSYEQYF. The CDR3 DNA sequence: TGCGCCAGCAGCTTGGCGGCAGGGATACACTCCTACGAGCAGTACTTC. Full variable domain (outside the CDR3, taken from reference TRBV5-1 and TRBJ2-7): KAGVTQTPRYLIKTRGQQVTLSCSPISGHRSVSWYQQTPGQGLQFLFEYFSETQRNKGNFPGRFSGRQFSNSRSEMNVSTLELGDSALYLCASSLAAGIHSYEQYFGPGTRLTVT.

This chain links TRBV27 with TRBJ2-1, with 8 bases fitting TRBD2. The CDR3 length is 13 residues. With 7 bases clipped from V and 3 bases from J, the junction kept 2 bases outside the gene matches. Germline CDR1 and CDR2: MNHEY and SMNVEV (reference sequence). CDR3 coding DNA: TGTGCCAGCACTAGCGGGCTCTACAATGAGCAGTTCTTC. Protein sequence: CASTSGLYNEQFF.

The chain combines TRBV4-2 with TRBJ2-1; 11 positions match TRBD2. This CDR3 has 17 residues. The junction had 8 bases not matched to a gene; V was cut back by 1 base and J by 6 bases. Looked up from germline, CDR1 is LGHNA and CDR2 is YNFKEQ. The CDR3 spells CASSQGGLAGTSNEQFF. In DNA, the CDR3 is TGTGCCAGCAGCCAAGGAGGACTAGCGGGCACCTCCAATGAGCAGTTCTTC.

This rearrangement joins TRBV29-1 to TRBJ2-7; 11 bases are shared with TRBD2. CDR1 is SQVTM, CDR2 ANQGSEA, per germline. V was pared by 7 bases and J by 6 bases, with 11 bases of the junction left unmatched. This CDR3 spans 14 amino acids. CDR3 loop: CSALTSGMRSEQYF. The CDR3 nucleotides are TGCAGCGCCCTGACTAGCGGGATGCGGAGCGAGCAGTACTTC.

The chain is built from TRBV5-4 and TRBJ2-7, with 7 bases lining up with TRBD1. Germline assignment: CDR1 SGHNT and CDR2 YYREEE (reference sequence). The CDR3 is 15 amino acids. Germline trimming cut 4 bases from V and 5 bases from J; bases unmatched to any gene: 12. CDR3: CASSGRPTGDHEQYF. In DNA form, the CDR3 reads TGTGCCAGCAGCGGTAGGCCCACAGGGGACCACGAGCAGTACTTC.

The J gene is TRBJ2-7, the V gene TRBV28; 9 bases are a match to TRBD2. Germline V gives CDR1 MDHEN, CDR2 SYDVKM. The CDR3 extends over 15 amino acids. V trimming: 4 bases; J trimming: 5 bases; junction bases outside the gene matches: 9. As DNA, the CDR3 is TGTGCCAGCAGTTCTGTTGGGACTAGCAACGACGAGCAGTACTTC. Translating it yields CASSSVGTSNDEQYF.

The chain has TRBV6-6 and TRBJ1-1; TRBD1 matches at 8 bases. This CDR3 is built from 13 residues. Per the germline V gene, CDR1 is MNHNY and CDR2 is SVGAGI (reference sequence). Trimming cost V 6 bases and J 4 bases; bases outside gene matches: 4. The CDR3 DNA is TGTGCCAGCAGCCGCACAGGGGGCACTGAAGCTTTCTTT. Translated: CASSRTGGTEAFF.

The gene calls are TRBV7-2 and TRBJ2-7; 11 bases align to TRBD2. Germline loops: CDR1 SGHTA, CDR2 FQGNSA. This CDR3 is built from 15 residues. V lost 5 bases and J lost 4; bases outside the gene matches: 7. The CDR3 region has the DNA TGTGCCAGCAGCGCAGAGAGACTAGCGGGGTACGAGCAGTACTTC. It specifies CASSAERLAGYEQYF.

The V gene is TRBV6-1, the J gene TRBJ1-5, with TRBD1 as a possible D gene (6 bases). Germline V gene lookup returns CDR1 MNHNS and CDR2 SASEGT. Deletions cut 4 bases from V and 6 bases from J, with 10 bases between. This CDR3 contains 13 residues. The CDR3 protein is CASSVQGSQPQHF. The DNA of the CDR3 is TGTGCCAGCAGTGTTCAGGGGTCTCAGCCCCAGCATTTT.

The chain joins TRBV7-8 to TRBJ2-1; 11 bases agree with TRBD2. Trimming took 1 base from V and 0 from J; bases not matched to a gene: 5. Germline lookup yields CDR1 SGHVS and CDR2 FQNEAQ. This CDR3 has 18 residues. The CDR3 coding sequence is TGTGCCAGCAGCTTAGTCGTAGCGGGAGGGAGCTCCTACAATGAGCAGTTCTTC. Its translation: CASSLVVAGGSSYNEQFF.

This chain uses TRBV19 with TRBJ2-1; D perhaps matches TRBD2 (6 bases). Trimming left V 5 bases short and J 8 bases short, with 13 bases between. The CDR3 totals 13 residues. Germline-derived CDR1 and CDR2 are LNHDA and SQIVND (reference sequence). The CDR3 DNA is TGTGCCAGTAGTCCCCGGGGGTACGATGAGCAGTTCTTC. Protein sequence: CASSPRGYDEQFF.

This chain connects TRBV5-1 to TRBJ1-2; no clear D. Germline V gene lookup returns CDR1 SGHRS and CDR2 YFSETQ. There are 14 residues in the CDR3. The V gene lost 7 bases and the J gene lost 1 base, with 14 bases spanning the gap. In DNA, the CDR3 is TGCGCCAGCCGGGAAAACACAAATAACTATGGCTACACCTTC. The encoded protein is CASRENTNNYGYTF.

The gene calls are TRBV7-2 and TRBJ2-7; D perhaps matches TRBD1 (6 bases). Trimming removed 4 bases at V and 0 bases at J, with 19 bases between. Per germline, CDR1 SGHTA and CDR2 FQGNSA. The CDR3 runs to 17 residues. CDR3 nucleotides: TGTGCCAGCAGCTCCTACCTTGGGGGCACTAGCTCCTACGAGCAGTACTTC. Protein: CASSSYLGGTSSYEQYF.

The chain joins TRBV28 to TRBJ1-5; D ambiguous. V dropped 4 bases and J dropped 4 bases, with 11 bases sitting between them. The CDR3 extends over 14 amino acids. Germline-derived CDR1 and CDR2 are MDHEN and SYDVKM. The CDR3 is CASSSPPRNQPQHF. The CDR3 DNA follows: TGTGCCAGCAGTTCCCCCCCCCGGAATCAGCCCCAGCATTTT. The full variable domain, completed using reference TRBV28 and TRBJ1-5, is DVKVTQSSRYLVKRTGEKVFLECVQDMDHENMFWYRQDPGLGLRLIYFSYDVKMKEKGDIPEGYSVSREKKERFSLILESASTNQTSMYLCASSSPPRNQPQHFGDGTRLSIL.

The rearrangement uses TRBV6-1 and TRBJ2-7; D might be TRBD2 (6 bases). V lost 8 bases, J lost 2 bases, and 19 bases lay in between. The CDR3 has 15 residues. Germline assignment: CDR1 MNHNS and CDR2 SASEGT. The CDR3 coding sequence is TGTGCCAGCCGGCGTGTTGGTACGGGGGCCTACGAGCAGTACTTC. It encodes CASRRVGTGAYEQYF.